This entry is about one TCR beta chain. The antigen is not known. Noted time point: patch test 3, about 24 weeks after DPC sensitization. Noted treatment: therapeutic diphenylcyclopropenone sensitization with weekly scalp DPC. These data originate in a study of human T cells and chemical hapten exposure. CDR1 and CDR2 (germline): DFQATT, SNEGSKA (reference sequence). This CDR3 spans 15 amino acids. V shed 0 bases and J shed 7 bases, with 16 bases lying between them. Notes on the study in general: There were significantly more large CDR3 similarity clusters among expanded TCRs than among controls.

The library tagged each cDNA molecule with unique molecular identifiers. Per the original data handling: Individual samples carried between roughly 23,224 and 700,000 TCRs, with around 96,000 as the median. TCRdb ran MiXCR on the RACE reads and lists one entry per CDR3 protein. V and J calls and clone size were set by TCRdb, not the authors. The table has around 110,000 distinct CDR3 sequences, approximately 10% seen once. The chain uses TRBV20-1 and TRBJ1-5; unclear D gene. The receptor was isolated from a woman aged 45 to 65 with alopecia areata. Some clones in this sample may be carry-over from other donors' samples. Sample: whole blood, taken in connection with sensitization to the hapten diphenylcyclopropenone (DPC). The CDR3 loop is CSARDHRPKGQPQHF. CDR3 nucleotides: TGCAGTGCTAGAGATCACAGACCCAAAGGACAGCCCCAGCATTTT.